This T cell receptor beta chain was documented in a study of cytomegalovirus exposure and HLA in healthy donors. PCR primers comprised 60 Vbeta and 13 Jbeta primers. Only in-frame clones appear in the TCRdb table, and some are missing; sequencing was by immunoSEQ multiplex PCR. The sample yields around 40,000 clones, about 70% seen once. The donors gave bone marrow, and they were healthy. This clonotype was obtained from a young man in good health and CMV-seronegative. Specimen: PBMCs.

The CDR3 coding sequence is TGTGCCAGCAGCCTCCAGGGCGAGCAGTACTTC. It specifies CASSLQGEQYF. The chain carries TRBV6-6 and TRBJ2-7; the D gene is possibly TRBD1 (5 bases). Per the germline V gene, CDR1 is MNHNY and CDR2 is SVGAGI (reference sequence). V lost 6 bases and J 6 bases, leaving 9 bases between the germline ends. This CDR3 region has 11 residues.